This T cell receptor (beta chain) derives from a study of Ad26.COV2.S vaccination and SARS-CoV-2 variants. Study information: COV1001, an Ad26.COV2.S trial, supplied this vaccine-arm donor.

V was cut by 1 base and J by 0 bases, with 4 bases left in between. Germline-derived CDR1 and CDR2 are KGHSH and LQKENI. This CDR3 region has 14 residues. The treatment was: 15 to 20 received Ad26.COV2.S at low or high dose, single or two shots; several received placebo; per-sample allocation not given. Sampling was performed 63 days after the first vaccine or placebo injection. Details on this clone: Other DNA sequences within the sample encode an identical CDR3.

Produced via immunoSEQ multiplex PCR; TCRdb's table is partial and in-frame only. The table records roughly 450,000 clones, 80% to 95% of them present only once. This rearrangement joins TRBV18 to TRBJ1-5; no reliable D call. The origin of this receptor is a person between 18 and 59 years old who received the Ad26.COV2.S COVID-19 vaccine or a placebo. Sequencing was performed on peripheral blood, taken in a trial of Ad26.COV2.S vaccine versus placebo. Here the CDR3 DNA reads TGTGCCAGCTCACCACAGGATAGCAATCAGCCCCAGCATTTT. The encoded protein is CASSPQDSNQPQHF.